This TCR beta chain was observed in a study of graft-versus-host responses after intestinal transplantation. Study as a whole: Transplant recipients had multivisceral, liver-intestinal, or isolated intestinal grafts. All of the recipients had induction that used anti-thymocyte globulin, then tacrolimus and steroids for around 3 years.

The table came from immunoSEQ multiplex PCR; TCRdb's copy has only in-frame clones and leaves some out. Found here are about 100,000 clones, around 90% of them singletons; the top ten hold roughly 16%. Germline lookup yields CDR1 SGHVS and CDR2 FNYEAQ. Deletions cut 5 bases from V and 9 bases from J, with 11 bases between. This CDR3 has 12 residues. The specimen was PBMCs, collected 450 to 480 days after intestinal transplant. This clonotype was obtained from a human patient who received an intestinal transplant, so some T cells may come from the graft donor. V is TRBV7-6 and J is TRBJ2-1; D may be TRBD1 (5 bases). The CDR3 loop reads CASSPRQFEQFF. DNA of the CDR3: TGTGCCAGCAGCCCTCGACAGTTTGAGCAGTTCTTC.